This entry describes one T cell receptor beta chain. The data originate from a study of blood T cell repertoires in COVID-19. Study background: The United States, Italy and Spain provided the acute and convalescent COVID-19 samples. T cells, B-cell-depleted T cells, or PBMCs provided the cDNA or gDNA that served as material.

CDR1 and CDR2 from the germline V gene are SGHKS and YYEKEE (reference sequence). The CDR3 extends over 19 amino acids. With V trimmed by 4 bases and J by 6 bases, 14 bases remained unmatched. Only in-frame clones appear in the TCRdb table, and some are missing; sequencing was by immunoSEQ multiplex PCR. This sample has some 130,000 clones, with 84% found just once. The sequenced sample was peripheral blood. The clonotype was recovered from a human donor in a cohort sampled during active COVID-19. This rearrangement joins TRBV5-5 to TRBJ2-3; 16 nucleotides agree with TRBD2. CDR3 in DNA: TGTGCCAGCAGCATGGGACTAGCGGGAGGGGGATTAAGGCCGGATACGCAGTATTTT. Translated: CASSMGLAGGGLRPDTQYF.